These 15 T cell receptor beta chains were all obtained from the same sample, sequenced in a study of blood T cell repertoires in COVID-19. TCRdb keeps only in-frame clones here, not all; method: immunoSEQ multiplex PCR. The sample lists approximately 260,000 clones, roughly 88% seen once, with roughly 10% in the top ten. Sequenced input: peripheral blood. The receptors here all came from a woman in her seventies with COVID-19, enrolled during active disease.

The V call is TRBV6-6, the J call TRBJ2-5, with TRBD2 identical over 10 bases. The CDR3 extends over 15 amino acids. Unmatched junction bases numbered 10, after V lost 8 bases and J lost 4 bases. The germline V gene encodes CDR1 MNHNY and CDR2 SVGAGI (reference sequence). The CDR3 region has the DNA TGTGCCAGCCGATCTAGCGGGAGTGGTGGAGAGACCCAGTACTTC. Translation: CASRSSGSGGETQYF.

The chain uses TRBV4-3 and TRBJ2-7; maybe TRBD1 (6 bases). Trimming took off 0 bases at V and 3 bases at J, with 18 bases between the two ends. CDR1 and CDR2 (germline): LGHNA, YSLEER. There are 17 residues in the CDR3. CDR3 nucleotides: TGCGCCAGCAGCCAAGATGTCCGGCCAGGGGACAACTACGAGCAGTACTTC. Amino acids: CASSQDVRPGDNYEQYF.

The chain joins TRBV6-1 to TRBJ1-1, with D unclear. Germline CDR1 is MNHNS and CDR2 is SASEGT. The CDR3 length is 16 residues. Trimming took 0 bases from V and 2 from J, leaving 13 bases between them. CDR3 sequence: CASSEAVRGINTEAFF. The DNA of the CDR3 is TGTGCCAGCAGTGAAGCGGTACGGGGAATTAACACTGAAGCTTTCTTT.

The chain links TRBV27 to TRBJ1-2; D not resolved. Trimming removed 3 bases at V and 1 base at J, with 12 bases between. Germline loops: CDR1 MNHEY, CDR2 SMNVEV (reference sequence). This CDR3 has 15 residues. CDR3 nucleotides: TGTGCCAGCAGTTTTCGGCAGGAAGATAACTATGGCTACACCTTC. Translating gives CASSFRQEDNYGYTF.

This chain uses TRBV19 with TRBJ2-1; 12 positions agree with TRBD2. V was pared by 2 bases and J by 9 bases, with 8 bases of the junction left unmatched. CDR1 is LNHDA, CDR2 SQIVND, per germline (reference sequence). The CDR3 loop spans 16 amino acids. The DNA of the CDR3 is TGTGCCAGTAGTATACTGACTAGCGGGAGCCCGCCTGAGCAGTTCTTC. Its translation: CASSILTSGSPPEQFF.

The chain couples TRBV3-1 (or the pseudogene TRBV3-2) to TRBJ1-1; possible D gene TRBD1, 6 bases. With 5 bases removed from V and 5 bases from J, the gap between germline ends came to 12 bases. The germline V gene has CDR1 LGHDT and CDR2 YNNKEL (reference sequence). The CDR3 is 13 residues long. The CDR3 DNA reads TGTGCCAGCAGCGTACAGGGTTGGACTGAAGCTTTCTTT. Its translation: CASSVQGWTEAFF.

J is TRBJ2-7 and V is TRBV29-1, with TRBD1 identical over 8 bases. This CDR3 is 13 amino acids long. Germline V gives CDR1 SQVTM, CDR2 ANQGSEA. V lost 7 bases and J lost 5; bases outside the gene matches: 10. The CDR3 DNA follows: TGCAGCGCCAACGGACAGGGTAGACACGAGCAGTACTTC. Encoded protein: CSANGQGRHEQYF.

The chain employs TRBV5-1 and TRBJ2-1; 7 positions agree with TRBD2. This CDR3 is 15 amino acids long. CDR1 and CDR2 from the germline V gene are SGHRS and YFSETQ. J gave up 4 bases and V 0 bases, and 4 bases lay outside the gene matches. In nucleotides, the CDR3 is TGCGCCAGCAGCTTGGCTAGCGGTGCTTACAATGAGCAGTTCTTC. It yields the protein CASSLASGAYNEQFF.

The chain uses TRBV28 and TRBJ1-3; D ambiguous. The CDR3 loop spans 13 amino acids. Trimming stripped 6 bases from V and 8 bases from J, with 14 bases between. CDR1 and CDR2 from the germline V gene are MDHEN and SYDVKM. The CDR3: CASRVSSRDTIYF. Written as DNA, the CDR3 is TGTGCCAGCAGGGTGTCTAGTAGAGACACCATATATTTT.

This chain links TRBV18 with TRBJ2-2; possibly TRBD1 for D (6 bases). CDR1 is KGHSH, CDR2 LQKENI, per germline. Trimming took 3 bases from V and 1 from J, leaving 9 bases between them. The CDR3 totals 15 residues. The CDR3 region has the DNA TGTGCCAGCTCACCGTGGACAGAGAACACCGGGGAGCTGTTTTTT. Protein sequence: CASSPWTENTGELFF.

CDR3 DNA sequence: TGTGCCAGCAGTTTTGGCCGAGGTACGGTATCAAGCAATCAGCCCCAGCATTTT. Translated, it gives CASSFGRGTVSSNQPQHF. The chain links TRBV28 to TRBJ1-5; D uncertain. CDR3 size: 18 residues. Trimming removed 3 bases from V and 1 base from J, with 19 bases in between. Germline lookup yields CDR1 MDHEN and CDR2 SYDVKM. The complete variable domain, with remaining parts taken from reference TRBV28 and TRBJ1-5, reads DVKVTQSSRYLVKRTGEKVFLECVQDMDHENMFWYRQDPGLGLRLIYFSYDVKMKEKGDIPEGYSVSREKKERFSLILESASTNQTSMYLCASSFGRGTVSSNQPQHFGDGTRLSIL.

The chain joins TRBV10-3 to TRBJ1-3; TRBD1 might be the D (6 bases). Trimming pared 4 bases from V and 0 bases from J, leaving 19 bases between. Germline CDR1 and CDR2: ENHRY and SYGVKD. This CDR3 region has 18 residues. The CDR3 loop is CAISALWGTRRSGNTIYF. CDR3 DNA sequence: TGTGCCATCAGTGCTTTGTGGGGGACAAGGCGCTCTGGAAACACCATATATTTT.

The chain joins TRBV28 to TRBJ1-5; D is possibly TRBD1 (6 bases). CDR3 length: 15 residues. The germline V gene encodes CDR1 MDHEN and CDR2 SYDVKM. Trimming pared 5 bases from V and 2 bases from J, leaving 13 bases between. This CDR3 reads CASSDRQAGNQPQHF. The CDR3 region has the DNA TGTGCCAGCAGTGACCGACAGGCGGGCAATCAGCCCCAGCATTTT.

This chain joins TRBV11-3 and TRBJ2-7, with TRBD2 matching 11 bases. The CDR3 sequence is 14 residues long. In germline, CDR1 is SGHNT, CDR2 YENEEA. V dropped 3 bases and J dropped 4; count of bases not matched to a gene: 2. CDR3 nucleotides: TGTGCCAGCAGCTTTTCTAGCGGGAGGTACGAGCAGTACTTC. This codes for CASSFSSGRYEQYF.

The chain links TRBV13 to TRBJ2-1, with 8 bases lining up with TRBD2. V dropped 0 bases and J dropped 4; count of bases not matched to a gene: 11. This CDR3 has 18 amino acids. Germline V gives CDR1 PRHDT, CDR2 FYEKMQ (reference sequence). The DNA for the CDR3 is TGTGCCAGCAGCTTAGGTCTAGCGGGTTCCACAGGGTACAATGAGCAGTTCTTC. Its protein product is CASSLGLAGSTGYNEQFF.